This TCR beta chain was captured in a study of T cell repertoires in cytomegalovirus infection. Looking at the study overall: Based on public TCR beta signatures, there were indications of CMV infection and of a matching HLA type.

TCRdb ran MiXCR on the reads and lists one entry per CDR3 protein. The sample records 550,000 to 850,000 distinct CDR3 sequences, roughly 36% being singletons. As regards this clonotype: As yet, its antigen is unknown.

Trimming left V 4 bases short and J 3 bases short, with 12 bases between. This CDR3 has 14 residues. Germline CDR1 LNHDA, CDR2 SQIVND (reference sequence). This chain links TRBV19 with TRBJ1-2; TRBD1 is a possible D gene (5 bases). The starting material was cultured PBMCs, obtained from culture after CMV antigen stimulation. The clonotype originates from a human donor in good health (CMV status not recorded). Some clones in this sample may be carry-over from other donors' samples. This CDR3 is CASSTGTDDYGYTF. As DNA, the CDR3 is TGTGCCAGTAGTACCGGGACGGATGACTATGGCTACACCTTC. The full variable domain, its missing parts supplied by reference TRBV19 and TRBJ1-2, is DGGITQSPKYLFRKEGQNVTLSCEQNLNHDAMYWYRQDPGQGLRLIYYSQIVNDFQKGDIAEGYSVSREKKESFPLTVTSAQKNPTAFYLCASSTGTDDYGYTFGSGTRLTVV.